The 8 T cell receptor beta chains below come from one sample, sequenced in a study of blood T cell repertoires in COVID-19. Some clones are missing from TCRdb's copy, which holds only in-frame ones; the method was immunoSEQ multiplex PCR. Here the sample spans approximately 150,000 clones, more than 80% being singletons. The sequenced sample was peripheral blood. The origin of the receptors is a man aged 18 to 29 with COVID-19, enrolled during active disease.

CDR3 amino acids: CASSYWPSGEQFF. In nucleotides, the CDR3 is TGTGCCAGCAGTTACTGGCCTAGCGGTGAGCAGTTCTTC. The chain links TRBV6-2 or TRBV6-3 to TRBJ2-1, with TRBD2 matching over 7 bases. The ends lost 1 base at V and 9 bases at J; junction bases unmatched: 3. There are 13 residues in the CDR3. The germline CDR1 and CDR2 sequences are MNHEY and SVGEGT.

The rearrangement links TRBV19 to TRBJ1-1; D is possibly TRBD1 (5 bases). The length of the CDR3 is 14 residues. V gave up 7 bases and J gave up 6 bases, with 18 bases separating them. Germline CDR1 is LNHDA and CDR2 is SQIVND (reference sequence). The CDR3 DNA sequence: TGTGCCAGTATGGGGGGACCCCGGTCCGCTGAAGCTTTCTTT. This translates into CASMGGPRSAEAFF.

The J gene is TRBJ2-3, the V gene TRBV15; 7 bases map to TRBD1. Germline V gene sequence: CDR1 LNHNV, CDR2 YYDKDF (reference sequence). The junction had 5 bases not matched to a gene; V was cut back by 4 bases and J by 4 bases. This CDR3 contains 14 residues. As DNA, the CDR3 is TGTGCCACCAGCACTATACAGGGGTCAGATACGCAGTATTTT. Encoded protein: CATSTIQGSDTQYF.

The J gene is TRBJ2-7, the V gene TRBV10-3; 7 bases agree with TRBD2. This CDR3 is 15 amino acids long. Germline loops: CDR1 ENHRY, CDR2 SYGVKD. The V and J ends lost 4 bases and 6 bases, in that order; junction bases with no gene match: 12. The CDR3 DNA is TGTGCCATCAGTGTACTATACCGGGGGGATGGCGAGCAGTACTTC. Protein: CAISVLYRGDGEQYF.

As DNA, the CDR3 is TGTGCCAGCAGCCGTAGACTAGCCACCTACAATGAGCAGTTCTTC. Translating it yields CASSRRLATYNEQFF. The chain carries TRBV28 and TRBJ2-1; 7 positions agree with TRBD2. This CDR3 has 15 amino acids. Germline lookup yields CDR1 MDHEN and CDR2 SYDVKM. V was clipped by 6 bases and J by 2 bases; unmatched bases: 7.

The chain uses TRBV24-1 and TRBJ2-1, with D possibly matching TRBD2 (7 bases). CDR1 and CDR2 (germline): KGHDR, SFDVKD. The germline V and J ends were trimmed by 1 base and 8 bases, with 23 bases remaining between them. This CDR3 spans 18 amino acids. CDR3 coding DNA: TGTGCCACCAGTGATTTTGGGGTGGGGGGGGCTTTGGTCCATGAGCAGTTCTTC. Translated: CATSDFGVGGALVHEQFF.

The chain uses TRBV27 and TRBJ1-5, with a tentative D call TRBD1 (6 bases). V was clipped by 3 bases and J by 6 bases, with 9 bases between them. The CDR3 runs to 13 residues. Germline V gives CDR1 MNHEY, CDR2 SMNVEV (reference sequence). The CDR3 reads CASSLGGGQPQHF. Here the CDR3 DNA reads TGTGCCAGCAGTTTGGGAGGGGGTCAGCCCCAGCATTTT.

CDR3 coding DNA: TGTGCCAGTAGCTGGACAGGCCCTAGCTATGGCTACACCTTC. This codes for CASSWTGPSYGYTF. The chain employs TRBV19 and TRBJ1-2, with 7 bases fitting TRBD1. V trimming: 6 bases; J trimming: 4 bases; junction bases outside the gene matches: 8. The germline gives CDR1 LNHDA, CDR2 SQIVND (reference sequence). This CDR3 has 14 amino acids.